This TCR beta chain comes out of a study of control samples from healthy donors and cancer patients. The method was immunoSEQ multiplex PCR; TCRdb's version includes in-frame clones alone and lacks a portion of them. The sample carries 99,000 or so clones, 82% recorded once. The CDR3 length is 13 residues. Trimming removed 3 bases from V and 7 bases from J; junction bases left unmatched: 2. The V gene's germline CDR1 is SGHRS and CDR2 YFSETQ. This TCR came from a man aged 55 to 70 in good health. Input material: blood. V gene TRBV5-1 combines with J gene TRBJ2-5, with TRBD1 identical over 11 bases. This CDR3 is CASSWDRGGTQYF. In DNA form, the CDR3 reads TGCGCCAGCAGCTGGGACAGGGGGGGGACCCAGTACTTC.